Shown below are 30 T cell receptor beta chains from a single sample sequenced in a study of cytomegalovirus exposure and HLA in healthy donors. Researchers ran the PCR with 60 Vbeta and 13 Jbeta primers. The table came from immunoSEQ multiplex PCR; TCRdb's copy has only in-frame clones and leaves some out. This sample has 160,000 or so clones; 70% to 80% occur once, and the top ten carry approximately 1.5%. The sample comprised PBMCs. All receptors derive from a male donor in good health and CMV-seronegative.

The chain is built from TRBV21-1 and TRBJ1-4; no check of the table's D call, TRBD1, against the DNA was made. TRBV21-1 is noted as a pseudogene. This CDR3 comprises 16 residues. The CDR3 loop is CASSPGTDATNEKLFF. CDR3 sequence (DNA): TGTGCCAGCAGCCCTGGGACAGACGCAACTAATGAAAAACTGTTTTTT.

CDR3 amino acids: CASSQTSLRGRGGELFF. In nucleotides, the CDR3 is TGCGCCAGCAGCCAAACGTCCCTTCGGGGAAGAGGCGGGGAGCTGTTTTTT. The chain carries TRBV4-3 and TRBJ2-2; D might be TRBD2 (5 bases). V shed 2 bases and J shed 7 bases, with 20 bases lying between them. Germline V CDR1 and CDR2: LGHNA, YSLEER. The CDR3 runs to 17 residues.

CDR3 nucleotides: TGTGCCAGCAGTTTGGGAGCACAGGGTTTACGGGCTTTCTTT. Protein: CASSLGAQGLRAFF. The rearrangement joins TRBV28 to TRBJ1-1; D possibly corresponds to TRBD1 (6 bases). The CDR3 is 14 amino acids. V was shortened by 3 bases and J by 11 bases, with 19 bases between the two germline ends. In germline, CDR1 is MDHEN, CDR2 SYDVKM.

The rearrangement joins TRBV19 to TRBJ2-5; TRBD2 matches at 11 bases. CDR3 length: 15 amino acids. Germline CDR1 LNHDA, CDR2 SQIVND (reference sequence). The V gene end was trimmed by 7 bases and the J gene end by 5 bases; junction bases not matched to a gene: 9. CDR3: CASTNLLAGDETQYF. CDR3 coding DNA: TGTGCCAGTACGAACCTACTAGCGGGAGATGAGACCCAGTACTTC.

The chain has TRBV6-1 and TRBJ2-7; 9 nucleotides agree with TRBD2. The V gene end was trimmed by 6 bases and the J gene end by 1 base; junction bases not matched to a gene: 4. This CDR3 has 14 amino acids. Germline CDR1 is MNHNS and CDR2 is SASEGT. This CDR3 reads CASRNSGSSYEQYF. CDR3 in DNA: TGTGCCAGCAGGAATAGCGGGAGTTCCTACGAGCAGTACTTC.

This clone was seen only once. This chain uses TRBV6-4 with TRBJ1-1, with D hard to call. The germline CDR1 and CDR2 sequences are MRHNA and SNTAGT. The V end lost 10 bases, the J end lost 8 bases, and 14 bases lay between the germline ends. This CDR3 comprises 11 residues. The chain's CDR3 is CANGRSVEAFF. In DNA, the CDR3 is TGTGCCAACGGGAGGTCGGTGGAAGCTTTCTTT.

The chain joins TRBV11-2 to TRBJ2-1; no clear D. Germline CDR1 is SGHAT and CDR2 is FQNNGV. The V end was cut by 5 bases, the J end by 7 bases, with 12 bases between. The CDR3 contains 13 residues. CDR3 bases: TGTGCCAGCAGCCTATCCCCTAAGAATGAGCAGTTCTTC. Translated: CASSLSPKNEQFF. The variable domain in full, with the rest retrieved from reference TRBV11-2 and TRBJ2-1, is EAGVAQSPRYKIIEKRQSVAFWCNPISGHATLYWYQQILGQGPKLLIQFQNNGVVDDSQLPKDRFSAERLKGVDSTLKIQPAKLEDSAVYLCASSLSPKNEQFFGPGTRLTVL.

In DNA form, the CDR3 reads TGTGCCAGCAGCTTCCTCACTGAAGCTTTCTTT. Its translation is CASSFLTEAFF. The genes are TRBV7-2 and TRBJ1-1; D uncertain. The CDR3 spans 11 residues. Germline V gives CDR1 SGHTA, CDR2 FQGNSA. Trimming removed 3 bases at V and 4 bases at J, with 3 bases between.

In its sample, this clone was seen once. The gene calls are TRBV7-6 and TRBJ2-7; 11 bases align to TRBD2. This CDR3 is built from 16 residues. Trimming cost V 4 bases and J 3 bases; bases outside gene matches: 8. Germline V CDR1 and CDR2: SGHVS, FNYEAQ. The DNA for the CDR3 is TGTGCCAGCAGCTCGGGACTAGCGGACCTAAACTACGAGCAGTACTTC. Amino acids: CASSSGLADLNYEQYF.

V usage is TRBV28 and J usage is TRBJ2-1; 8 nucleotides align to TRBD2. Germline CDR1 MDHEN, CDR2 SYDVKM. V trimming: 6 bases; J trimming: 6 bases; junction bases outside the gene matches: 13. The CDR3 totals 16 residues. CDR3 DNA: TGTGCCAGCAGGACGACTACGGGAGGGAGGTCCAATGAGCAGTTCTTC. This sequence encodes CASRTTTGGRSNEQFF. Together with reference TRBV28 and TRBJ2-1, the CDR3 gives the full variable domain: DVKVTQSSRYLVKRTGEKVFLECVQDMDHENMFWYRQDPGLGLRLIYFSYDVKMKEKGDIPEGYSVSREKKERFSLILESASTNQTSMYLCASRTTTGGRSNEQFFGPGTRLTVL.

The rearrangement uses TRBV11-2 and TRBJ2-7; D unresolved. Trimming took 0 bases from V and 0 from J, leaving 9 bases between them. This CDR3 comprises 15 residues. The germline V gene encodes CDR1 SGHAT and CDR2 FQNNGV. CDR3: CASSLESGISYEQYF. CDR3 coding DNA: TGTGCCAGCAGCTTAGAAAGTGGCATCTCCTACGAGCAGTACTTC.

The rearrangement links TRBV10-3 to TRBJ2-2, with 7 bases lining up with TRBD2. The V gene end was trimmed by 6 bases and the J gene end by 4 bases; junction bases not matched to a gene: 11. The CDR3 has 16 amino acids. The germline gives CDR1 ENHRY, CDR2 SYGVKD. The CDR3 DNA reads as TGTGCCATCAGATCGGGGAGGGAGGGCGTCACCGGGGAGCTGTTTTTT. This translates into CAIRSGREGVTGELFF.

This chain links TRBV30 with TRBJ2-7; 9 bases fit TRBD1. Germline CDR1 GTSNPN, CDR2 SVGIG (reference sequence). V shed 3 bases, J shed 7 bases, and the junction held 7 bases outside the gene matches. This CDR3 spans 13 amino acids. The CDR3 sequence is CAWRRDRAREQYF. CDR3 nucleotides: TGTGCCTGGAGGCGGGACAGGGCAAGGGAGCAGTACTTC.

The chain carries TRBV4-3 and TRBJ2-5; 8 positions match TRBD1. From germline, CDR1 is LGHNA and CDR2 YSLEER. The CDR3 spans 15 residues. Germline trimming cut 4 bases from V and 5 bases from J; bases unmatched to any gene: 9. The CDR3 region is CASSRQQGVQETQYF. DNA of the CDR3: TGCGCCAGCAGCCGTCAACAGGGGGTCCAGGAGACCCAGTACTTC.

The rearrangement uses TRBV27 and TRBJ2-2, with 15 positions matching TRBD2. CDR3 length equals 18 residues. The V segment lost 2 bases and the J segment 5 bases; nucleotides outside the gene matches: 6. Per germline, CDR1 MNHEY and CDR2 SMNVEV (reference sequence). The CDR3 region is CASSLIGLAGGGTGELFF. CDR3 in DNA: TGTGCCAGCAGTTTAATTGGACTAGCGGGAGGGGGGACCGGGGAGCTGTTTTTT.

V usage is TRBV2 and J usage is TRBJ1-4; weak D call: TRBD1 (5 bases). V was shortened by 6 bases and J by 4 bases, with 21 bases between the two germline ends. The length of the CDR3 is 17 residues. Germline V gives CDR1 SNHLY, CDR2 FYNNEI. The CDR3 here is CASSREQPGQFNEKLFF. The CDR3 DNA follows: TGTGCCAGCAGCCGAGAGCAACCCGGACAATTTAATGAAAAACTGTTTTTT. The whole variable domain, filled in from reference TRBV2 and TRBJ1-4, reads EPEVTQTPSHQVTQMGQEVILRCVPISNHLYFYWYRQILGQKVEFLVSFYNNEISEKSEIFDDQFSVERPDGSNFTLKIRSTKLEDSAMYFCASSREQPGQFNEKLFFGSGTQLSVL.

V and J are TRBV23-1 and TRBJ2-5, with unresolved D. TRBV23-1 is placed among ORFs of uncertain function. The CDR3 is 16 residues long. V was pared by 0 bases and J by 7 bases, with 18 bases between. The CDR3 reads CASSQSNFRVFGTQYF. CDR3 nucleotides: TGCGCCAGCAGTCAATCGAATTTCCGAGTTTTCGGGACCCAGTACTTC.

The J gene is TRBJ1-5, the V gene TRBV10-3; D might be TRBD1 (6 bases). Between the trimmed V and J ends, which lost 6 bases and 5 bases, there was a span of 11 bases. The germline V gene has CDR1 ENHRY and CDR2 SYGVKD. This CDR3 spans 13 amino acids. In DNA form, the CDR3 reads TGTGCCATCAGCCCCGAGGGGGATCAGCCCCAGCATTTT. Translation gives CAISPEGDQPQHF.

The gene calls are TRBV20-1 and TRBJ2-5, with D uncertain. CDR3 length equals 10 residues. Trimming removed 8 bases from V and 2 bases from J, with 6 bases in between. From germline, CDR1 is DFQATT and CDR2 SNEGSKA (reference sequence). The CDR3 sequence: CSLEQETQYF. CDR3 nucleotides: TGCAGTCTAGAGCAAGAGACCCAGTACTTC.

This chain links TRBV11-2 with TRBJ1-2, with 9 bases identical to TRBD1. Losses at the gene ends were 1 base for V and 1 base for J; bases not matched to a gene: 7. In germline, CDR1 is SGHAT, CDR2 FQNNGV. The CDR3 has 17 residues. The CDR3 DNA is TGTGCCAGCAGCTTAGCCCCCGGGACAGGGAGTAACTATGGCTACACCTTC. Translated, it gives CASSLAPGTGSNYGYTF. Complete variable domain (other parts from reference TRBV11-2 and TRBJ1-2): EAGVAQSPRYKIIEKRQSVAFWCNPISGHATLYWYQQILGQGPKLLIQFQNNGVVDDSQLPKDRFSAERLKGVDSTLKIQPAKLEDSAVYLCASSLAPGTGSNYGYTFGSGTRLTVV.

The chain employs TRBV6-5 and TRBJ2-7, with D uncertain. The CDR3 is 16 residues long. V gave up 0 bases and J gave up 0 bases, with 12 bases separating them. Germline-derived CDR1 and CDR2 are MNHEY and SVGAGI. The CDR3 bases are TGTGCCAGCAGTTACTCGACCGCGAGGAGCTCCTACGAGCAGTACTTC. Its protein product is CASSYSTARSSYEQYF.

The chain uses TRBV10-3 and TRBJ1-1, with a tentative D call TRBD1 (5 bases). Germline CDR1 is ENHRY and CDR2 is SYGVKD. V was trimmed by 8 bases and J by 4 bases, leaving 8 bases between them. This CDR3 has 11 residues. The CDR3 DNA reads as TGTGCCATCGGGAGGGGCACTGAAGCTTTCTTT. This sequence encodes CAIGRGTEAFF.

This clone was counted between two and nine times. The genes are TRBV6-5 and TRBJ1-2, with D unclear. The V and J ends lost 6 bases and 4 bases respectively, with 9 bases between them. In germline, CDR1 is MNHEY, CDR2 SVGAGI. This CDR3 comprises 12 residues. The DNA for the CDR3 is TGTGCCAGCAGCGAAGACACCTATGGCTACACCTTC. Protein sequence: CASSEDTYGYTF.

This clone has a handful of counts. An end of the junction differs from the germline gene, which may be a read error. This rearrangement joins TRBV7-9 to TRBJ1-6; D is undetermined. The V gene's germline CDR1 is SEHNR and CDR2 FQNEAQ (reference sequence). The CDR3 sequence is 12 residues long. The CDR3 DNA reads TGTGCCAGCAGCTCCAATAATTCACCCCTCCACTTT. Its translation is CASSSNNSPLHF.

This clone has just one count. The chain is built from TRBV11-2 and TRBJ2-5, with TRBD1 matching 7 bases. CDR3 length: 15 amino acids. Looked up from germline, CDR1 is SGHAT and CDR2 is FQNNGV. With 8 bases clipped from V and 1 base from J, the junction kept 10 bases outside the gene matches. The CDR3 DNA follows: TGTGCCAGCGGATCGGGACAGTCTACCCAAGAGACCCAGTACTTC. Translated, it gives CASGSGQSTQETQYF.

This clone turned up a few times. The chain couples TRBV5-1 to TRBJ1-1; 8 bases line up with TRBD1. The CDR3 has 16 residues. The V and J ends lost 0 bases and 4 bases, in that order; junction bases with no gene match: 8. Per germline, CDR1 SGHRS and CDR2 YFSETQ. CDR3 region: CASSLVGRTGRTEAFF. The CDR3 bases are TGCGCCAGCAGCTTGGTAGGTAGGACAGGGCGCACTGAAGCTTTCTTT. Combining the CDR3 with reference TRBV5-1 and TRBJ1-1 gives the whole variable domain KAGVTQTPRYLIKTRGQQVTLSCSPISGHRSVSWYQQTPGQGLQFLFEYFSETQRNKGNFPGRFSGRQFSNSRSEMNVSTLELGDSALYLCASSLVGRTGRTEAFFGQGTRLTVV.

This clone was seen more than once but under ten times. V usage is TRBV29-1 and J usage is TRBJ1-1; weak D call: TRBD1 (5 bases). This CDR3 is 10 amino acids long. The germline V gene encodes CDR1 SQVTM and CDR2 ANQGSEA. The ends were cut back, 4 bases at V and 7 bases at J, with 7 bases in the middle. In DNA form, the CDR3 reads TGCAGCGTTGGGGACTTTGAAGCTTTCTTT. Protein sequence: CSVGDFEAFF.

The V and J genes are TRBV28 and TRBJ2-1; D possibly corresponds to TRBD2 (6 bases). The germline V and J ends were trimmed by 4 bases and 0 bases, with 13 bases remaining between them. Germline CDR1 is MDHEN and CDR2 is SYDVKM. The CDR3 runs 16 residues. This chain's CDR3 is CASSSPGGSSYNEQFF. CDR3 nucleotide sequence: TGTGCCAGCAGTTCCCCTGGGGGGAGCTCCTACAATGAGCAGTTCTTC.

The CDR3 sequence is CASSRTGTSQETQYF. The CDR3 DNA reads TGTGCCAGCAGCCGGACCGGGACTAGCCAAGAGACCCAGTACTTC. V and J are TRBV7-2 and TRBJ2-5; 8 bases align to TRBD2. Germline trimming cut 5 bases from V and 1 base from J; bases unmatched to any gene: 6. From germline, CDR1 is SGHTA and CDR2 FQGNSA. CDR3 length: 15 residues. Supplemented by reference TRBV7-2 and TRBJ2-5, the full variable domain reads GAGVSQSPSNKVTEKGKDVELRCDPISGHTALYWYRQSLGQGLEFLIYFQGNSAPDKSGLPSDRFSAERTGGSVSTLTIQRTQQEDSAVYLCASSRTGTSQETQYFGPGTRLLVL.

This clone was observed once. The rearrangement links TRBV11-2 to TRBJ1-3, with D possibly TRBD1 on 6 matching bases. CDR3 size: 17 residues. Trimming took off 2 bases at V and 4 bases at J, with 18 bases between the two ends. Germline V lookup: CDR1 SGHAT, CDR2 FQNNGV. CDR3 amino acids: CASSLSHTGLGGNTIYF. Here the CDR3 DNA reads TGTGCCAGCAGCTTATCTCATACAGGGCTGGGAGGAAACACCATATATTTT.